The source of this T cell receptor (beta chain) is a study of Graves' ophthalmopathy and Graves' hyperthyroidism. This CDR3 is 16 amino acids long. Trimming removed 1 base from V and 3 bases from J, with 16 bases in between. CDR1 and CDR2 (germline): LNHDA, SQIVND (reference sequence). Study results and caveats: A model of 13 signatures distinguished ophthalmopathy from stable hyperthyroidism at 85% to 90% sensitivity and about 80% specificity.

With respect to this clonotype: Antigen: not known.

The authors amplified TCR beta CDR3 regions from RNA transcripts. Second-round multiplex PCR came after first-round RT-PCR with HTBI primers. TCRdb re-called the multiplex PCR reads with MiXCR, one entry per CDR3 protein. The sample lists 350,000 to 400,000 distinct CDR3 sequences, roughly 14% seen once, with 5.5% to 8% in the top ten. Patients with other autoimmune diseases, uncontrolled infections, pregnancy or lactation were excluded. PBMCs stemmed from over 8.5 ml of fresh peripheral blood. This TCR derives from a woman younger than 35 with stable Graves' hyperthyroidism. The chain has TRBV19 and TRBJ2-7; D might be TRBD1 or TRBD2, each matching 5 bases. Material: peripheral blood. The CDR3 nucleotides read TGTGCCAGTAGTATAGGCCTCGGGACCGATCACTACGAGCAGTACTTC. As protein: CASSIGLGTDHYEQYF.